This T cell receptor (beta chain) appears in the sequencing data of a study of shared clonotypes between healthy human individuals. Study in general: Serving as donors were a couple of women and a few men, whose ages spanned 18 to 49.

CDR1 and CDR2 from the germline V gene are LGHNA and YSLEER. CDR3 size: 19 residues. V was cut by 0 bases and J by 0 bases, with 18 bases left in between. Measured with immunoSEQ multiplex PCR; TCRdb has only the in-frame clones, and not every one. The sample yields a few hundred thousand clones, roughly 79% seen once. Sequencing was performed on PBMCs. The gene calls are TRBV4-3 and TRBJ2-1, with D possibly being TRBD2 (5 bases). The clonotype comes from a woman in her 40s in good health. Some clones in this sample may be carry-over from other donors' samples. CDR3 sequence (DNA): TGCGCCAGCAGCCAAGATATCAATAATATGGCGGGCTCCTACAATGAGCAGTTCTTC. Translation: CASSQDINNMAGSYNEQFF.